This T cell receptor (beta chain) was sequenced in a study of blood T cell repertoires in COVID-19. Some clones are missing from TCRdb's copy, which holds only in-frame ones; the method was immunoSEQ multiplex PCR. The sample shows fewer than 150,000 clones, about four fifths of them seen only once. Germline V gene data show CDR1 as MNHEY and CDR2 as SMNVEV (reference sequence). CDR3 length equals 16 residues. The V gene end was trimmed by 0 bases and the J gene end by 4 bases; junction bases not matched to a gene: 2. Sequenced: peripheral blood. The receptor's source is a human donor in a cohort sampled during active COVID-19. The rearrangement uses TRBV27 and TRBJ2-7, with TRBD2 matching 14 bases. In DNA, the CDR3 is TGTGCCAGCAGTTTATCGGGACTAGCGGGGGTATACGAGCAGTACTTC. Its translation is CASSLSGLAGVYEQYF.